This T cell receptor (beta chain) emerged from a study of CD8 T cells in Susac syndrome. High-throughput TCR beta sequencing covered peripheral CD8+ and CD4+ T cells. Stable or active relapsing-remitting multiple sclerosis, untreated and meeting revised McDonald criteria, defined the controls. RNA, at about 0.45 to 1 ug, was reverse transcribed with random hexamers. Multiplex immunoSEQ PCR targeted 54 Vbeta and 13 Jbeta TCR beta segments. TCRdb used MiXCR to reprocess the immunoSEQ multiplex PCR reads, holding one entry per CDR3 protein. Of about 200,000 distinct CDR3 sequences listed, 90% to 95% are singletons. Germline V gene sequence: CDR1 MNHNY, CDR2 SVGAGI (reference sequence). Trimming took off 6 bases at V and 2 bases at J, with 14 bases between the two ends. CDR3 length: 15 amino acids.

Material for sequencing was CD4+ T cells from PBMCs. The chain employs TRBV6-6 and TRBJ1-5, with a possible D match to TRBD1 (6 bases). The clonotype comes from a human donor with multiple sclerosis. The CDR3 bases are TGTGCCAGCAGACTACAGGGATTCGGCAATCAGCCCCAGCATTTT. Its translation is CASRLQGFGNQPQHF.